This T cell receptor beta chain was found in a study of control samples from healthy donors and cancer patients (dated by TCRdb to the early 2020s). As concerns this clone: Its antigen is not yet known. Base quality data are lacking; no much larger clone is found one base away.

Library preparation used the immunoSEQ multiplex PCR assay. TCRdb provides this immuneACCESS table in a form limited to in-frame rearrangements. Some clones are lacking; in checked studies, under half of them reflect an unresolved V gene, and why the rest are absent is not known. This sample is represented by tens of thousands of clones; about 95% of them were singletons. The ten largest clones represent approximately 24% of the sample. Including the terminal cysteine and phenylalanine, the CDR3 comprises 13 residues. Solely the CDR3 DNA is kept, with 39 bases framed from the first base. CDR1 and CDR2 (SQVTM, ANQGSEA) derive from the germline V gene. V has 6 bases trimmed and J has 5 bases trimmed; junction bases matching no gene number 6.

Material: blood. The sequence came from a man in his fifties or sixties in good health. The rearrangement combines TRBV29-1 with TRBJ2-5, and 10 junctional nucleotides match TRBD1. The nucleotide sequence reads TGCAGCGTAGCGCCGGGACAGGGGGAGACCCAGTACTTC. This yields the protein CSVAPGQGETQYF.